The rows below give T cell receptor beta chains drawn from one sample of a study of cytomegalovirus exposure and HLA in healthy donors. Profiling relied on immunoSEQ multiplex PCR, and the TCRdb table lists in-frame clones only, not all of them. The sample shows about 160,000 clones, approximately 82% of them seen only once. Sequenced input: PBMCs. Every receptor here comes from a male donor in good health and CMV-seronegative. CDR3s leave out the opening cysteine and the closing phenylalanine or tryptophan. For some rows the clone size is stated as once, few or many, or as a class when expanded; others skip it.

clone_size,v_call,j_call,cdr3_aa
-,TRBV5-1,TRBJ2-3,ASSKGLAGTDTQY
-,TRBV18,TRBJ2-5,ASSPGQVQETQY
-,TRBV7-2,TRBJ1-1,ASSLGGLVGTEAF
-,TRBV6-1,TRBJ1-3,ASRTWSGNTIY
few,TRBV7-9,TRBJ2-1,ASSLVSREPGGDNEQF
-,TRBV27,TRBJ1-5,ASSQDIRYSNQPQH
-,TRBV5-1,TRBJ1-2,ASNNVQGAYGYT
-,TRBV4-2,TRBJ2-1,ASSQGSGWVINEQF
-,TRBV21-1,TRBJ2-3,ASSKRTGGTDTQY
once,TRBV10-3,TRBJ2-7,AIGQLSYEQY
-,TRBV7-9,TRBJ2-7,ASSLMAGISYEQY